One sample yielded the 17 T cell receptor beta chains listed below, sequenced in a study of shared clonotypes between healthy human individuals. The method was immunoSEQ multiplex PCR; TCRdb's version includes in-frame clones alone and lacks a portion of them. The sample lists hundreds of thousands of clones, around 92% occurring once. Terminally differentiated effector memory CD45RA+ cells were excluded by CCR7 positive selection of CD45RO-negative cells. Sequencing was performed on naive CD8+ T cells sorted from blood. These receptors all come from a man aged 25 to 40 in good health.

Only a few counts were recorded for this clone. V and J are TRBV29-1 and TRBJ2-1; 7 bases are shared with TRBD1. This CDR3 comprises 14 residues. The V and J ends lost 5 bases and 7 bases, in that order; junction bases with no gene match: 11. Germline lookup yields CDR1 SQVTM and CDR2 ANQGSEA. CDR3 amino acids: CSVSPLDRENEQFF. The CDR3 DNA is TGCAGCGTTTCCCCTCTCGACAGGGAAAATGAGCAGTTCTTC.

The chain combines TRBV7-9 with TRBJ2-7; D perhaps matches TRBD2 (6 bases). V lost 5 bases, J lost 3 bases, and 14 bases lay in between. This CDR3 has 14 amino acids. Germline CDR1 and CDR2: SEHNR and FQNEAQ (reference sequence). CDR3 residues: CASSPPAEGYEQYF. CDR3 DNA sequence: TGTGCCAGCAGCCCCCCGGCGGAGGGCTACGAGCAGTACTTC.

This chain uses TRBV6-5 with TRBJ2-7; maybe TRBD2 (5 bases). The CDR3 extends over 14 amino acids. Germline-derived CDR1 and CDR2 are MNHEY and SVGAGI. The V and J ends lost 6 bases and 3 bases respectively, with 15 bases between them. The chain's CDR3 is CASSGGLGIYEQYF. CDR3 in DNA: TGTGCCAGCAGCGGCGGGTTGGGGATCTACGAGCAGTACTTC.

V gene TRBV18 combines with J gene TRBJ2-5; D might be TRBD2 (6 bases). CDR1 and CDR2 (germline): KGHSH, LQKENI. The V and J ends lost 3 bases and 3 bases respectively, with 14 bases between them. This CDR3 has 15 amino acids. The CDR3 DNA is TGTGCCAGCTCACCCTACCCGGGGGTAGAAGAGACCCAGTACTTC. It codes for CASSPYPGVEETQYF. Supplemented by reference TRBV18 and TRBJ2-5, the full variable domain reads NAGVMQNPRHLVRRRGQEARLRCSPMKGHSHVYWYRQLPEEGLKFMVYLQKENIIDESGMPKERFSAEFPKEGPSILRIQQVVRGDSAAYFCASSPYPGVEETQYFGPGTRLLVL.

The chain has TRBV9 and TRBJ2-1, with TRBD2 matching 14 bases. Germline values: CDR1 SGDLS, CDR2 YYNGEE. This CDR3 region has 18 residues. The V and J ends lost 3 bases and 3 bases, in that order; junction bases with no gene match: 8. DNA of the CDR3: TGTGCCAGCAGCGCCGGGACTAGCGGGAGCTACCGCTACAATGAGCAGTTCTTC. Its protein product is CASSAGTSGSYRYNEQFF.

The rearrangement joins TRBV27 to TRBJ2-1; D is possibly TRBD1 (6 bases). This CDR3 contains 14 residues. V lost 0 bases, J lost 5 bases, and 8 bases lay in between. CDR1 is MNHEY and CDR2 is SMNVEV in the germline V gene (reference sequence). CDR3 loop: CASSLSRQDNEQFF. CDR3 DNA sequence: TGTGCCAGCAGTTTATCCCGACAGGACAATGAGCAGTTCTTC.

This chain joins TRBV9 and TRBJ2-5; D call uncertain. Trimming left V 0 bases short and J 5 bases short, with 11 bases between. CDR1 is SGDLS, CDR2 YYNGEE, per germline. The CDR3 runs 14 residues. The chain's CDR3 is CASSVGRNIETQYF. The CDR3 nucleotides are TGTGCCAGCAGCGTAGGTAGAAACATTGAGACCCAGTACTTC.

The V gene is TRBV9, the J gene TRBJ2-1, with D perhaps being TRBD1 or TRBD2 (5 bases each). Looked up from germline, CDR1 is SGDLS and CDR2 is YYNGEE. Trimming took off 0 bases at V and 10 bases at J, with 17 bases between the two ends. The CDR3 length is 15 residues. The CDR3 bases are TGTGCCAGCAGCGTAGGGGGGTCCGAGGTCGGAGAGCAGTTCTTC. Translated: CASSVGGSEVGEQFF.

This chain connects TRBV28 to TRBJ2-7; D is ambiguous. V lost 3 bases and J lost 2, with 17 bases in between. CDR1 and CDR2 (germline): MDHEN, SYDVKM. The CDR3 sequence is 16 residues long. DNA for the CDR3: TGTGCCAGCAGTTTCACGCACGAATACCTTACCTACGAGCAGTACTTC. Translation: CASSFTHEYLTYEQYF.

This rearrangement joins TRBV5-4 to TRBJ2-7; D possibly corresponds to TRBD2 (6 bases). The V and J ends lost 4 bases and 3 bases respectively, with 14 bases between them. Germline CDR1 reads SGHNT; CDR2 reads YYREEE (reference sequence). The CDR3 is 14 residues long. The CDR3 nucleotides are TGTGCCAGCAGCCCCCCGGGGGAGTTCTACGAGCAGTACTTC. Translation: CASSPPGEFYEQYF. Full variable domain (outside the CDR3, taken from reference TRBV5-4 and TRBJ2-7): ETGVTQSPTHLIKTRGQQVTLRCSSQSGHNTVSWYQQALGQGPQFIFQYYREEENGRGNFPPRFSGLQFPNYSSELNVNALELDDSALYLCASSPPGEFYEQYFGPGTRLTVT.

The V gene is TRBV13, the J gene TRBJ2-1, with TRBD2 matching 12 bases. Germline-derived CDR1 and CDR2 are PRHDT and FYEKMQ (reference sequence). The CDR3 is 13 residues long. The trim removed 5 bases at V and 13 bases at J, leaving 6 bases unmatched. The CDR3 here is CASSAGTSGLQFF. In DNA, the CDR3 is TGTGCCAGCAGCGCTGGGACTAGCGGGCTCCAGTTCTTC.

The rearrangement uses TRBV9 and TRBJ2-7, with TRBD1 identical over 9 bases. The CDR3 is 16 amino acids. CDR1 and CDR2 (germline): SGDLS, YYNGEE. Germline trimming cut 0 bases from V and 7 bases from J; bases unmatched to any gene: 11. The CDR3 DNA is TGTGCCAGCAGCGTAGTCCCGGGACAGGGACCTGGGGAGCAGTACTTC. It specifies CASSVVPGQGPGEQYF.

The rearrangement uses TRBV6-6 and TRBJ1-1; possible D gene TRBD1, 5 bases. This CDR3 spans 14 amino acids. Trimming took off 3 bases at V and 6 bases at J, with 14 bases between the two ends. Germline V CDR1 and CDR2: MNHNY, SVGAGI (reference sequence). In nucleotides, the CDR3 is TGTGCCAGCAGTTATTCCGGGGCGACGTCTGAAGCTTTCTTT. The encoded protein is CASSYSGATSEAFF.

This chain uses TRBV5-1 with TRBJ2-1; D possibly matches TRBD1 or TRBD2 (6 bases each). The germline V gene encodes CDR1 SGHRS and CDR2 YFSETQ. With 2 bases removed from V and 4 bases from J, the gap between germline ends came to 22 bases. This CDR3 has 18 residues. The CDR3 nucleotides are TGCGCCAGCAGCTTTAATCCCAGGGGAGTAGCGGAGTACAATGAGCAGTTCTTC. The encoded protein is CASSFNPRGVAEYNEQFF.

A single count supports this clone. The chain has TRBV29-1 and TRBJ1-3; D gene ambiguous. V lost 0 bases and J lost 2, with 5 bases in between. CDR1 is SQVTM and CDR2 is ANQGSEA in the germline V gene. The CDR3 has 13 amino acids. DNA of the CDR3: TGCAGCGTTGAAGAGGCGGCTGGAAACACCATATATTTT. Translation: CSVEEAAGNTIYF.

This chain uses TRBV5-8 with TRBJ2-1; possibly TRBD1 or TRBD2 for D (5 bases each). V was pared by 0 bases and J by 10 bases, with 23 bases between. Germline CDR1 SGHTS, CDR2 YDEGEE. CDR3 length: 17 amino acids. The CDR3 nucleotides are TGTGCCAGCAGCTTGGAGGGTGAGGGACCTACCTGGGGAGAGCAGTTCTTC. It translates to CASSLEGEGPTWGEQFF. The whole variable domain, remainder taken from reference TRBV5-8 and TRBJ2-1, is EAGVTQSPTHLIKTRGQQATLRCSPISGHTSVYWYQQALGLGLQFLLWYDEGEERNRGNFPPRFSGRQFPNYSSELNVNALELEDSALYLCASSLEGEGPTWGEQFFGPGTRLTVL.

CDR3 amino acids: CAWNRESKNIQYF. CDR3 nucleotides: TGTGCCTGGAACCGCGAATCCAAAAACATTCAGTACTTC. The rearrangement uses TRBV30 and TRBJ2-4; D unclear. The CDR3 loop spans 13 amino acids. V lost 4 bases, J lost 2 bases, and 9 bases lay in between. Germline assignment: CDR1 GTSNPN and CDR2 SVGIG (reference sequence).